This T cell receptor (beta chain) was captured by sequencing in a study of blood T cell repertoires in COVID-19. Across the whole study: The origin of the acute and convalescent COVID-19 samples was the United States, Italy and Spain. The analysed material was cDNA or gDNA that came from T cells, B-cell-depleted T cells, or PBMCs.

In the original analysis: Estimation of nucleated cell counts was performed using reference gene primer amplification. The protocol was immunoSEQ multiplex PCR, while the TCRdb copy is restricted to in-frame clones and leaves out a portion. V, J and clone size reflect that table, while D and trimming were determined from the DNA. The top ten hold 30% to 45% of the sample, which has 130,000 to 150,000 clones, about nine tenths seen once. This clone appeared once. The ends were cut back, 6 bases at V and 4 bases at J, with 16 bases in the middle. Germline assignment: CDR1 MNHEY and CDR2 SVGEGT. This CDR3 comprises 15 residues.

The V gene is TRBV6-2 or TRBV6-3, the J gene TRBJ2-4, with a tentative D call TRBD2 (7 bases). The receptor comes from a man over 45 who had recovered from COVID-19. Sequenced input: peripheral blood. The CDR3 loop reads CASSPSEGGKNIQYF. CDR3 bases: TGTGCCAGCAGCCCTAGTGAGGGGGGGAAAAACATTCAGTACTTC.